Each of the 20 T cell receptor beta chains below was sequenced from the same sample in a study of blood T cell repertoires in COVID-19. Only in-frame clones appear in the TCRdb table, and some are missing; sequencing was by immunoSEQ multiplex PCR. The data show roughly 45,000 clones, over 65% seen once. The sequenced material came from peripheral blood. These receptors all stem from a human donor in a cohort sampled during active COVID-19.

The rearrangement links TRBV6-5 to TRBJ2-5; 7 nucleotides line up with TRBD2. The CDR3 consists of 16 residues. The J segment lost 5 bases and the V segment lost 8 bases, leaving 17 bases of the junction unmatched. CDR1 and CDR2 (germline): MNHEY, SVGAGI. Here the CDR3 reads CASGSTRVGGMETQYF. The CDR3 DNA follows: TGTGCCAGCGGTTCAACTCGAGTCGGGGGGATGGAGACCCAGTACTTC.

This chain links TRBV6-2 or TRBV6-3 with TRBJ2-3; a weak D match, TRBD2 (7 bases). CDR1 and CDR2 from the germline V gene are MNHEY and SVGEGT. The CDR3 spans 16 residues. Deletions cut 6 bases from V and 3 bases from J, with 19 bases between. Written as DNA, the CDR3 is TGTGCCAGCAGCTCAAGGGGCGGGGGCCAGACAGATACGCAGTATTTT. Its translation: CASSSRGGGQTDTQYF.

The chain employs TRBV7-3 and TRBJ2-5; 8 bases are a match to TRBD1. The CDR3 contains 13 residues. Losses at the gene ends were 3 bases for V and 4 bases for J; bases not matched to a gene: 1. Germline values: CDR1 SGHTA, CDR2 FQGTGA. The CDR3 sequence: CASSFTGGETQYF. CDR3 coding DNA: TGTGCCAGCAGCTTCACAGGGGGAGAGACCCAGTACTTC.

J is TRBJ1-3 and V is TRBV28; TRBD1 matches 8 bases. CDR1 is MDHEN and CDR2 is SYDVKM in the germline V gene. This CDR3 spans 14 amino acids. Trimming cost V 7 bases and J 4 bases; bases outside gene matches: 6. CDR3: CASTSRGLGNTIYF. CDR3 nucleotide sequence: TGTGCCAGCACCTCCAGGGGGCTCGGAAACACCATATATTTT.

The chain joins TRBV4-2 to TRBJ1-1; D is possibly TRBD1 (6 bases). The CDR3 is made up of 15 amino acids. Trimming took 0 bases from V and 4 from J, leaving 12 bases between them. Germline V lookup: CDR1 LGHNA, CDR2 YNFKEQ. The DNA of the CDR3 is TGTGCCAGCAGCCAAGAACCGACAGGCTCCACTGAAGCTTTCTTT. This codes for CASSQEPTGSTEAFF.

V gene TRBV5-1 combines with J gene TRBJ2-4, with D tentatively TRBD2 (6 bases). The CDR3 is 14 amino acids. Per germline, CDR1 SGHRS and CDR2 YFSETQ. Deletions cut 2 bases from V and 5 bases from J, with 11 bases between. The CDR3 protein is CASSLSWGENIQYF. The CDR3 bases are TGCGCCAGCAGCTTAAGTTGGGGGGAAAACATTCAGTACTTC.

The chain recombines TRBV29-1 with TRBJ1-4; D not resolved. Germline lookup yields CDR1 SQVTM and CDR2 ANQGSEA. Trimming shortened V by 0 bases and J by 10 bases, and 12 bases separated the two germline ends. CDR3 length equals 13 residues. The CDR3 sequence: CSVEDLWGGKLFF. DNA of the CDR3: TGCAGCGTTGAAGATCTTTGGGGAGGAAAACTGTTTTTT.

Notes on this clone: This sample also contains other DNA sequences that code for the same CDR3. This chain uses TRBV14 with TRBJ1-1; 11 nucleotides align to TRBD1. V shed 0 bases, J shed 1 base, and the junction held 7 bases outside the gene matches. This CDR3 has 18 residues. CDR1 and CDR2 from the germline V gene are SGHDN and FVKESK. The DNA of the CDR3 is TGTGCCAGCAGCCAAGACTACGGACAGGGGGCAGGGAACACTGAAGCTTTCTTT. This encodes CASSQDYGQGAGNTEAFF.

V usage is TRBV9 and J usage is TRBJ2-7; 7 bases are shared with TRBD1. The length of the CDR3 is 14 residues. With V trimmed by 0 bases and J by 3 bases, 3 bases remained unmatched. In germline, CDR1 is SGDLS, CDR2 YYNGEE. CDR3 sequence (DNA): TGTGCCAGCAGCGTAGGGGACAGAGGCTACGAGCAGTACTTC. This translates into CASSVGDRGYEQYF.

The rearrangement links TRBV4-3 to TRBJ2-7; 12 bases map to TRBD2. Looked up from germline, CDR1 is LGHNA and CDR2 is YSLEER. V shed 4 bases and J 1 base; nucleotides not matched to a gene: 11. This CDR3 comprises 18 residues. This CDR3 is CASSPGTGGLAGSYEQYF. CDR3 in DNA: TGCGCCAGCAGCCCGGGGACAGGTGGACTAGCGGGGTCCTACGAGCAGTACTTC.

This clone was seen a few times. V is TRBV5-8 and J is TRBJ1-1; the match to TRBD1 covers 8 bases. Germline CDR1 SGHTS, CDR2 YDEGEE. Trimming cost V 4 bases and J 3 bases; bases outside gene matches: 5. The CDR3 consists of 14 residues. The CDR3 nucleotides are TGTGCCAGCAGCATGGGACAGGCGTACACTGAAGCTTTCTTT. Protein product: CASSMGQAYTEAFF.

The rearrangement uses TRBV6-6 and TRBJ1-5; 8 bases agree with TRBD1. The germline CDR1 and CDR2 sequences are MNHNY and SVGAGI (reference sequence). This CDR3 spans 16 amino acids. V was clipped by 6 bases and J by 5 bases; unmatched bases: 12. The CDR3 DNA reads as TGTGCCAGCAGATCACCGAATGGACAGGGCTATCAGCCCCAGCATTTT. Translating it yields CASRSPNGQGYQPQHF.

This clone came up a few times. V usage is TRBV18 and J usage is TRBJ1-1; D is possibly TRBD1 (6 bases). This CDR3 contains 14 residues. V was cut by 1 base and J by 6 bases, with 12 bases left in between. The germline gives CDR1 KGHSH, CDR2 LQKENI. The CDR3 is CASSPRDIWAEAFF. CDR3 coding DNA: TGTGCCAGCTCACCACGGGACATTTGGGCTGAAGCTTTCTTT.

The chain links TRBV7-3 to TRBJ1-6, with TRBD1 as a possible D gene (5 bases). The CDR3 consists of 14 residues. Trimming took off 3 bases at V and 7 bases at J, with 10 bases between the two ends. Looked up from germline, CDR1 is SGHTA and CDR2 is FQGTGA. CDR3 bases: TGTGCCAGCAGCTTTGCTGCAGGGAATTCACCCCTCCACTTT. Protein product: CASSFAAGNSPLHF.

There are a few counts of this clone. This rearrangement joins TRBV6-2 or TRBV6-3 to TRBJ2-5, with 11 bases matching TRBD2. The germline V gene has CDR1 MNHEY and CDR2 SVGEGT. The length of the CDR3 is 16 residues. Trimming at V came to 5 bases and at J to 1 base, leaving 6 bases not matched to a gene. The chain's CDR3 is CASSPRGLAGQETQYF. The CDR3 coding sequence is TGTGCCAGCAGTCCCCGCGGACTAGCGGGCCAAGAGACCCAGTACTTC.

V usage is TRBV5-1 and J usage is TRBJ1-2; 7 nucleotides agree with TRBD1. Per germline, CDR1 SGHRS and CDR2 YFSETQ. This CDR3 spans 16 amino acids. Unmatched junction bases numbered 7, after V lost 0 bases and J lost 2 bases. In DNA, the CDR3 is TGCGCCAGCAGCTTGGATGGACAGGCGTCGAACTATGGCTACACCTTC. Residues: CASSLDGQASNYGYTF.

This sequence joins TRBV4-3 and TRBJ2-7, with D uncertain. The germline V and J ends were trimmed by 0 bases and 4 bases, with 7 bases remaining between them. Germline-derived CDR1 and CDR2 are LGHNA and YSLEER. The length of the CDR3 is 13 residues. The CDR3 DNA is TGCGCCAGCAGCCAAGATCCTCTGTACGAGCAGTACTTC. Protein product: CASSQDPLYEQYF.

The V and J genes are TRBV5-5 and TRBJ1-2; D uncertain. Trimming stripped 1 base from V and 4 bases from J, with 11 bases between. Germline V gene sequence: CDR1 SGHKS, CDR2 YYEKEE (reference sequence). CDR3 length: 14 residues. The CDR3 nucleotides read TGTGCCAGCAGCTTGAATCAGATAGCCTATGGCTACACCTTC. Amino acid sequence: CASSLNQIAYGYTF. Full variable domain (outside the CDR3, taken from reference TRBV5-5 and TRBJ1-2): DAGVTQSPTHLIKTRGQQVTLRCSPISGHKSVSWYQQVLGQGPQFIFQYYEKEERGRGNFPDRFSARQFPNYSSELNVNALLLGDSALYLCASSLNQIAYGYTFGSGTRLTVV.

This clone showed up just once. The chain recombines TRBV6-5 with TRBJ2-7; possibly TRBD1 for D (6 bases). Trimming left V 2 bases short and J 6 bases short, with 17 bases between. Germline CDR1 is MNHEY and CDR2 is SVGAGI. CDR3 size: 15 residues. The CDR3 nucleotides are TGTGCCAGCAGTTACCCGGGACACGATAAGTCCGAGCAGTACTTC. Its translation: CASSYPGHDKSEQYF.

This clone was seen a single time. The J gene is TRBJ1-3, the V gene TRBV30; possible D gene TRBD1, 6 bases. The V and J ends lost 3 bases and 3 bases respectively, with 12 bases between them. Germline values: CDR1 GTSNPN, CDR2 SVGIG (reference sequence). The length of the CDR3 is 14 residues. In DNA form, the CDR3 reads TGTGCCTGGAGGTCACAGGGCTTTGGAAACACCATATATTTT. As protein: CAWRSQGFGNTIYF.